Each of the 21 T cell receptor beta chains below was sequenced from the same sample in a study of T cells expressing NK-cell markers. TCRdb reprocessed the 5' RACE reads and stores each CDR3 protein as one record, lacking DNA. This sample's table has about 540,000 distinct CDR3 sequences. The sample consisted of blood T cells: a sorted CD56 or NKG2C T cell subset, CD4+ or CD8+ T cells, or bulk PBMC T cells (not recorded which). Source of these receptors: a man between 18 and 35 years old in good health.

This CDR3 is CASGTSGIGEGRNEQFF. The chain is built from TRBV6-4 and TRBJ2-1; TCRdb returns TRBD2, unconfirmable since there is no DNA. The CDR3 extends over 17 amino acids. From germline, CDR1 is MRHNA and CDR2 SNTAGT.

The gene calls are TRBV20-1 and TRBJ2-1; TCRdb picks TRBD2, but there is no DNA to check that call. The germline gives CDR1 DFQATT, CDR2 SNEGSKA (reference sequence). The CDR3 has 14 residues. Here the CDR3 reads CSARLSTRYNEQFF.

The chain carries TRBV11-2 and TRBJ1-1; TCRdb's D gene call, TRBD1, goes unchecked for lack of DNA. This CDR3 spans 16 amino acids. Germline lookup yields CDR1 SGHAT and CDR2 FQNNGV. The CDR3 region is CASSLEGRGPYTEAFF.

The V and J genes are TRBV24-1 and TRBJ2-5; TCRdb selects TRBD1, and the lack of DNA leaves this call unchecked. This CDR3 has 11 amino acids. The germline CDR1 and CDR2 sequences are KGHDR and SFDVKD. Here the CDR3 reads CATGTGQTQYF.

The V and J genes are TRBV7-9 and TRBJ2-6; TCRdb gives TRBD1 as the D gene, but with no DNA this cannot be confirmed. Germline lookup yields CDR1 SEHNR and CDR2 FQNEAQ (reference sequence). CDR3 length: 17 residues. This CDR3 reads CASSRQGLRSGANVLTF.

The chain couples TRBV7-3 to TRBJ2-1; the D call of TRBD1 rests on TCRdb alone, since no DNA is present to check it. Germline V gene sequence: CDR1 SGHTA, CDR2 FQGTGA. The CDR3 runs to 15 residues. This CDR3 reads CASSLGQGENNEQFF.

The V gene is TRBV20-1, the J gene TRBJ2-1; the D gene TCRdb calls, TRBD2, cannot be checked with no DNA. The CDR3 is 18 amino acids. CDR1 and CDR2 from the germline V gene are DFQATT and SNEGSKA (reference sequence). CDR3 loop: CSAPNLAGGRKELDEQFF.

The chain links TRBV3-1 to TRBJ2-1; the TRBD2 assignment by TCRdb is unverifiable without DNA. In germline, CDR1 is LGHDT, CDR2 YNNKEL (reference sequence). The CDR3 is made up of 20 amino acids. The chain's CDR3 is CASSPVGGGVRLAGYNEQFF.

This sequence joins TRBV29-1 and TRBJ2-2; absent DNA, TCRdb's TRBD1 call cannot be checked. Looked up from germline, CDR1 is SQVTM and CDR2 is ANQGSEA. The CDR3 is made up of 15 amino acids. The CDR3 protein is CSVGRGGLDTGELFF.

The chain couples TRBV29-1 to TRBJ2-2; TCRdb picks TRBD1, but there is no DNA to check that call. Germline CDR1 SQVTM, CDR2 ANQGSEA. This CDR3 is 16 amino acids long. The CDR3 loop reads CSVGGTPEVNTGELFF.

This chain connects TRBV5-1 to TRBJ1-2; as DNA is missing, the TRBD1 call by TCRdb cannot be tested. Germline V gene sequence: CDR1 SGHRS, CDR2 YFSETQ. The CDR3 runs to 16 residues. CDR3 sequence: CASSSPGTGSAYGYTF.

This chain uses TRBV5-8 with TRBJ2-4. The germline CDR1 and CDR2 sequences are SGHTS and YDEGEE. The length of the CDR3 is 16 residues. CDR3 in amino acids: CASSVEIGSAKNIQYF. The whole variable domain, remainder taken from reference TRBV5-8 and TRBJ2-4, is EAGVTQSPTHLIKTRGQQATLRCSPISGHTSVYWYQQALGLGLQFLLWYDEGEERNRGNFPPRFSGRQFPNYSSELNVNALELEDSALYLCASSVEIGSAKNIQYFGAGTRLSVL.

The CDR3 sequence is CASSQAIGTSHNEQFF. J is TRBJ2-1 and V is TRBV4-1. The CDR3 contains 16 residues. Germline V gene lookup returns CDR1 MGHRA and CDR2 YSYEKL.

V usage is TRBV4-2 and J usage is TRBJ2-4; absent DNA, TCRdb's TRBD1 call cannot be checked. This CDR3 comprises 14 residues. Germline CDR1 LGHNA, CDR2 YNFKEQ. The CDR3 protein is CASSQDRQGNIQYF.

The rearrangement links TRBV9 to TRBJ2-3; TCRdb gives TRBD1 as the D gene, but with no DNA this cannot be confirmed. Per germline, CDR1 SGDLS and CDR2 YYNGEE. The CDR3 is made up of 18 amino acids. The CDR3 here is CASSANFRTGGGTDTQYF.

The V call is TRBV20-1, the J call TRBJ1-6; TCRdb's D gene call, TRBD1, goes unchecked for lack of DNA. This CDR3 spans 15 amino acids. From germline, CDR1 is DFQATT and CDR2 SNEGSKA (reference sequence). CDR3 in amino acids: CSARPPEGWNSPLHF.

This chain uses TRBV12-3 or TRBV12-4 with TRBJ2-7. This CDR3 comprises 16 residues. The CDR3 is CASSLGYRVGSYEQYF.

CDR3 amino acids: CASSSSVEQYTGDTEAFF. The chain joins TRBV11-1 to TRBJ1-1; TCRdb reports TRBD1, a call that lacks DNA to check it against. CDR1 SGHAT and CDR2 FQDESV come from the germline V gene (reference sequence). The CDR3 sequence is 18 residues long.

The chain couples TRBV4-3 to TRBJ2-1; TCRdb indicates TRBD1, and absent DNA this call remains unverified. Germline V CDR1 and CDR2: LGHNA, YSLEER. The CDR3 is 17 residues long. CDR3 region: CASSQDVSAGARDEQFF.

The chain carries TRBV5-1 and TRBJ2-1; TCRdb calls TRBD1, which cannot be checked without DNA. The CDR3 has 16 residues. Looked up from germline, CDR1 is SGHRS and CDR2 is YFSETQ. CDR3 amino acids: CASSSIQGGSYNEQFF.

The gene calls are TRBV7-6 and TRBJ1-3; TCRdb names TRBD1, which stays unverified in the absence of DNA. This CDR3 comprises 16 residues. The germline V gene has CDR1 SGHVS and CDR2 FNYEAQ. The CDR3 sequence is CASSTRPGGSGNTIYF.